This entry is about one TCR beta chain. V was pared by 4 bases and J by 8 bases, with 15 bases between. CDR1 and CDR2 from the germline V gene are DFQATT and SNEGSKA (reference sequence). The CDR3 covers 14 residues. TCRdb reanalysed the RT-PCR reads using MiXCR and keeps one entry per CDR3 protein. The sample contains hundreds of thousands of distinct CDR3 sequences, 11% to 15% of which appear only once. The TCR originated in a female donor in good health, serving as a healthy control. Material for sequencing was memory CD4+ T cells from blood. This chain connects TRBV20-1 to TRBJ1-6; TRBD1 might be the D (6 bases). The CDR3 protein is CSAIRGGNDSPLHF. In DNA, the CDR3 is TGCAGTGCTATCCGGGGGGGCAACGATTCACCCCTCCACTTT.